The 29 T cell receptor beta chains in this list originate from one sample, sequenced in a study of blood T cell repertoires in COVID-19. Clones were sequenced by immunoSEQ multiplex PCR, and TCRdb holds only the in-frame ones, with some missing. The repertoire holds approximately 200,000 clones, with about four fifths as singletons. The source material was peripheral blood. The receptors shown here come from a woman in her thirties who had recovered from COVID-19.

The sample holds a few counts of this clone. V is TRBV5-4 and J is TRBJ2-1; 14 positions match TRBD2. Per the germline V gene, CDR1 is SGHNT and CDR2 is YYREEE (reference sequence). V dropped 3 bases and J dropped 4; count of bases not matched to a gene: 9. The CDR3 is made up of 18 amino acids. DNA for the CDR3: TGTGCCAGCAGCTCCGGGACTAGCGGGAGTGGGGGTTACAATGAGCAGTTCTTC. It specifies CASSSGTSGSGGYNEQFF.

The chain employs TRBV5-1 and TRBJ1-1, with 8 bases fitting TRBD1. Unmatched junction bases numbered 11, after V lost 0 bases and J lost 4 bases. Germline V gives CDR1 SGHRS, CDR2 YFSETQ. There are 17 residues in the CDR3. The CDR3 sequence: CASSLEGRGQSSTEAFF. CDR3 coding DNA: TGCGCCAGCAGCTTGGAAGGCAGGGGGCAATCTAGCACTGAAGCTTTCTTT.

This chain uses TRBV30 with TRBJ2-5, with D tentatively TRBD2 (5 bases). Trimming pared 2 bases from V and 4 bases from J, leaving 11 bases between. The CDR3 has 13 amino acids. CDR1 is GTSNPN and CDR2 is SVGIG in the germline V gene (reference sequence). The CDR3 nucleotides read TGTGCCTGGAGTCCCAGACTAAGAGAGACCCAGTACTTC. Translated, it gives CAWSPRLRETQYF.

Only one count was recorded for this clone. This chain joins TRBV6-6 and TRBJ1-6; D is ambiguous. The CDR3 runs 16 residues. The V and J ends lost 6 bases and 0 bases respectively, with 12 bases between them. The germline V gene has CDR1 MNHNY and CDR2 SVGAGI (reference sequence). CDR3 nucleotides: TGTGCCAGCAGCAAGGAATGGAGCTCCTATAATTCACCCCTCCACTTT. Amino acid sequence: CASSKEWSSYNSPLHF.

J is TRBJ2-7 and V is TRBV2; weak D call: TRBD2 (6 bases). This CDR3 comprises 15 residues. CDR1 and CDR2 (germline): SNHLY, FYNNEI. V lost 4 bases, J lost 4 bases, and 17 bases lay in between. In DNA form, the CDR3 reads TGTGCCAGCAGTGCAAGCCTTGACGGGACTTACGAGCAGTACTTC. Encoded protein: CASSASLDGTYEQYF.

This clone appeared once. This sequence joins TRBV19 and TRBJ2-2; D unclear. Per germline, CDR1 LNHDA and CDR2 SQIVND (reference sequence). Trimming took off 5 bases at V and 6 bases at J, with 7 bases between the two ends. This CDR3 contains 12 residues. The chain's CDR3 is CASSPTSGELFF. The CDR3 DNA follows: TGTGCCAGTAGTCCAACTTCCGGGGAGCTGTTTTTT.

The V call is TRBV5-1, the J call TRBJ2-3; 8 bases are a match to TRBD1. Germline V gene sequence: CDR1 SGHRS, CDR2 YFSETQ. V was clipped by 4 bases and J by 1 base; unmatched bases: 8. CDR3 length: 16 residues. This CDR3 reads CASSQPSTGGTDTQYF. CDR3 nucleotide sequence: TGCGCCAGCAGCCAACCCTCGACAGGGGGCACAGATACGCAGTATTTT.

The rearrangement uses TRBV30 and TRBJ2-6, with a weak D call TRBD1 (5 bases). CDR1 GTSNPN and CDR2 SVGIG come from the germline V gene (reference sequence). V was pared by 3 bases and J by 2 bases, with 8 bases between. CDR3 length: 14 residues. The CDR3 reads CAWREGAGANVLTF. The CDR3 nucleotides are TGTGCCTGGAGGGAAGGGGCTGGGGCCAACGTCCTGACTTTC.

The V and J genes are TRBV30 and TRBJ2-7, with no clear D. The V end lost 6 bases, the J end lost 7 bases, and 16 bases lay between the germline ends. Germline values: CDR1 GTSNPN, CDR2 SVGIG (reference sequence). The CDR3 loop spans 12 amino acids. This CDR3 is CACPPPLREQYF. In DNA, the CDR3 is TGTGCCTGTCCACCCCCTCTACGAGAGCAGTACTTC.

This clone was counted only a few times. This chain joins TRBV4-1 and TRBJ1-2; TRBD1 aligns across 10 bases. The germline V gene encodes CDR1 MGHRA and CDR2 YSYEKL. The CDR3 covers 15 residues. Trimming at V came to 4 bases and at J to 3 bases, leaving 5 bases not matched to a gene. CDR3 nucleotides: TGCGCCAGCAGCCGCATGGACAGGGGGGACTATGGCTACACCTTC. This codes for CASSRMDRGDYGYTF.

CDR3 nucleotide sequence: TGTGCCTCACGGGGACTAGTCCATGACGAGCAGTACTTC. Protein sequence: CASRGLVHDEQYF. The chain is built from TRBV7-6 and TRBJ2-7; 8 bases agree with TRBD2. CDR1 and CDR2 from the germline V gene are SGHVS and FNYEAQ. This CDR3 contains 13 residues. J gave up 5 bases and V 11 bases, and 11 bases lay outside the gene matches.

This clone was seen more than once but under ten times. The chain recombines TRBV3-1 (or the pseudogene TRBV3-2) with TRBJ2-1, with 10 bases that match TRBD2. This CDR3 has 16 residues. V lost 0 bases and J lost 4; bases outside the gene matches: 3. Germline lookup yields CDR1 LGHDT and CDR2 YNNKEL (reference sequence). Written as DNA, the CDR3 is TGTGCCAGCAGCCAAGATCCTAGCGGGGGATACAATGAGCAGTTCTTC. It encodes CASSQDPSGGYNEQFF.

This clone was counted between two and nine times. The chain uses TRBV2 and TRBJ1-5; D might be TRBD1 (6 bases). Germline assignment: CDR1 SNHLY and CDR2 FYNNEI. The ends were cut back, 4 bases at V and 4 bases at J, with 14 bases in the middle. This CDR3 spans 15 amino acids. Here the CDR3 DNA reads TGTGCCAGCAGTGTTACAGGGATGCCTAATCAGCCCCAGCATTTT. Translating it yields CASSVTGMPNQPQHF.

The chain uses TRBV7-3 and TRBJ2-1; TRBD2 might be the D (5 bases). V lost 5 bases to trimming and J lost 4 bases, with 15 bases between them. Germline assignment: CDR1 SGHTA and CDR2 FQGTGA. The CDR3 consists of 15 residues. The CDR3 region has the DNA TGTGCCAGCAGCCCCGGACTCTTGTCATACAATGAGCAGTTCTTC. Its translation: CASSPGLLSYNEQFF.

The V call is TRBV6-5, the J call TRBJ1-2; the match to TRBD1 covers 10 bases. Losses at the gene ends were 5 bases for V and 7 bases for J; bases not matched to a gene: 7. In germline, CDR1 is MNHEY, CDR2 SVGAGI. The CDR3 runs 14 residues. The CDR3 protein is CASSQTGGVSGYTF. The DNA for the CDR3 is TGTGCCAGCAGTCAGACAGGGGGCGTGAGTGGCTACACCTTC.

The chain joins TRBV28 to TRBJ2-7; 7 nucleotides line up with TRBD1. The V gene end was trimmed by 1 base and the J gene end by 4 bases; junction bases not matched to a gene: 7. Germline CDR1 MDHEN, CDR2 SYDVKM. This CDR3 contains 15 residues. The CDR3: CASSLSGTVTYEQYF. Here the CDR3 DNA reads TGTGCCAGCAGTTTATCCGGGACAGTGACTTACGAGCAGTACTTC.

The V gene is TRBV30, the J gene TRBJ2-7; D may be TRBD2 (6 bases). Germline values: CDR1 GTSNPN, CDR2 SVGIG (reference sequence). V lost 3 bases to trimming and J lost 3 bases, with 15 bases between them. This CDR3 spans 14 amino acids. The CDR3 is CAWSYGSSIYEQYF. The DNA for the CDR3 is TGTGCCTGGAGCTACGGGAGTAGTATCTACGAGCAGTACTTC.

The rearrangement joins TRBV19 to TRBJ2-7; unclear D gene. From germline, CDR1 is LNHDA and CDR2 SQIVND (reference sequence). The V end was cut by 0 bases, the J end by 7 bases, with 16 bases between. CDR3 length equals 15 residues. CDR3 bases: TGTGCCAGTAGTATAGAGATAGTGACACCCGAAGAGCAGTACTTC. It translates to CASSIEIVTPEEQYF.

On this clone: The junction shows a germline mismatch at one end, possibly a read error. This chain joins TRBV11-2 and TRBJ2-7; 12 bases map to TRBD2. Per germline, CDR1 SGHAT and CDR2 FQNNGV. This CDR3 contains 14 residues. The chain's CDR3 is CASSMGLAGYGQYF. The DNA of the CDR3 is TGTGCCAGCAGCATGGGACTAGCGGGTTACGGGCAGTACTTC. The variable domain in full, with the rest retrieved from reference TRBV11-2 and TRBJ2-7, is EAGVAQSPRYKIIEKRQSVAFWCNPISGHATLYWYQQILGQGPKLLIQFQNNGVVDDSQLPKDRFSAERLKGVDSTLKIQPAKLEDSAVYLCASSMGLAGYGQYFGPGTRLTVT.

V is TRBV2 and J is TRBJ1-4; the D gene is possibly TRBD1 (5 bases). The CDR3 loop spans 13 amino acids. Trimming took 8 bases from V and 8 from J, leaving 15 bases between them. The V gene's germline CDR1 is SNHLY and CDR2 FYNNEI. CDR3 sequence: CASRRGGLEKLFF. The CDR3 DNA reads TGTGCCAGCCGAAGGGGAGGTTTGGAAAAACTGTTTTTT.

The chain is built from TRBV11-2 and TRBJ2-7; TRBD1 matches at 8 bases. CDR3 length: 16 amino acids. The V and J ends lost 1 base and 3 bases, in that order; junction bases with no gene match: 8. The germline gives CDR1 SGHAT, CDR2 FQNNGV. CDR3 bases: TGTGCCAGCAGCTTAGGGACAGGGCACGGTCTCTACGAGCAGTACTTC. Encoded protein: CASSLGTGHGLYEQYF.

The chain combines TRBV7-3 with TRBJ2-7, with 8 bases that match TRBD1. J lost 7 bases, V lost 2 bases, and 7 bases had no gene match. Germline V lookup: CDR1 SGHTA, CDR2 FQGTGA. The CDR3 loop spans 14 amino acids. In DNA form, the CDR3 reads TGTGCCAGCAGCTTACAGGGGGCTACGGGGGAGCAGTACTTC. Translated, it gives CASSLQGATGEQYF.

The CDR3 is CASSEETTGPSPKLFF. In DNA form, the CDR3 reads TGTGCCAGCAGTGAGGAAACTACAGGGCCCTCCCCAAAACTGTTTTTT. The chain uses TRBV25-1 and TRBJ1-4; the D gene is possibly TRBD1 (6 bases). This CDR3 region has 16 residues. The germline V gene encodes CDR1 MGHDK and CDR2 SYGVNS. Trimming stripped 3 bases from V and 10 bases from J, with 21 bases between.

The rearrangement joins TRBV6-5 to TRBJ2-3; 10 bases fit TRBD2. V lost 6 bases, J lost 4 bases, and 7 bases stayed unmatched. The CDR3 is made up of 15 amino acids. The V gene's germline CDR1 is MNHEY and CDR2 SVGAGI. The CDR3 DNA reads TGTGCCAGCAGACCTGGGACTAGCGAAGCAGATACGCAGTATTTT. Translating gives CASRPGTSEADTQYF.

The chain recombines TRBV14 with TRBJ2-5; D not resolved. The V end lost 0 bases, the J end lost 2 bases, and 4 bases lay between the germline ends. There are 13 residues in the CDR3. The germline gives CDR1 SGHDN, CDR2 FVKESK. This chain's CDR3 is CASSQERQETQYF. CDR3 in DNA: TGTGCCAGCAGCCAAGAACGGCAAGAGACCCAGTACTTC.

The rearrangement joins TRBV6-5 to TRBJ2-7; 8 bases agree with TRBD1. With V trimmed by 5 bases and J by 4 bases, 7 bases remained unmatched. Per the germline V gene, CDR1 is MNHEY and CDR2 is SVGAGI. This CDR3 contains 14 residues. The CDR3 bases are TGTGCCAGCAGTCCTACAGGGGGATCATACGAGCAGTACTTC. Its translation: CASSPTGGSYEQYF.

This clone was recorded a few times. The chain employs TRBV9 and TRBJ2-1, with 10 bases identical to TRBD2. The ends lost 7 bases at V and 6 bases at J; junction bases unmatched: 7. CDR3 size: 14 residues. Germline assignment: CDR1 SGDLS and CDR2 YYNGEE. CDR3: CASGGAGGINEQFF. In nucleotides, the CDR3 is TGTGCCAGCGGAGGAGCGGGAGGGATCAATGAGCAGTTCTTC.

The gene calls are TRBV9 and TRBJ2-5, with a tentative D call TRBD2 (5 bases). Germline CDR1 reads SGDLS; CDR2 reads YYNGEE. The CDR3 length is 16 residues. V was cut by 0 bases and J by 0 bases, with 12 bases left in between. CDR3 DNA sequence: TGTGCCAGCAGCGTAGGAAGCGGAGCGTACCAAGAGACCCAGTACTTC. Translating it yields CASSVGSGAYQETQYF.

The genes are TRBV6-7 and TRBJ2-2; 8 nucleotides align to TRBD1. TRBV6-7 is marked as an open reading frame, function uncertain. This CDR3 spans 18 amino acids. V trimming: 2 bases; J trimming: 2 bases; junction bases outside the gene matches: 10. CDR3 coding DNA: TGTGCCAGCAGTTACCCAGCAGGGGGCGTTTACAACACCGGGGAGCTGTTTTTT. Translated: CASSYPAGGVYNTGELFF.